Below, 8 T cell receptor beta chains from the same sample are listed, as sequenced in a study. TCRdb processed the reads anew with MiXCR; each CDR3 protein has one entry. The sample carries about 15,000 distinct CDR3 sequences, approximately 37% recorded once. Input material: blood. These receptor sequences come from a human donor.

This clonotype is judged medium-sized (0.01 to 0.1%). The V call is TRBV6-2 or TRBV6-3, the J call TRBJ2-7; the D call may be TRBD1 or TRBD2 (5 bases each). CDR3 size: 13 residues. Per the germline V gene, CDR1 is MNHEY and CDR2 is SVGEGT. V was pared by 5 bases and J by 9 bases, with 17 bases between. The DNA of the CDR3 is TGTGCCAGCAGTGGACAATGGTCGGGATCGCAGTACTTC. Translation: CASSGQWSGSQYF.

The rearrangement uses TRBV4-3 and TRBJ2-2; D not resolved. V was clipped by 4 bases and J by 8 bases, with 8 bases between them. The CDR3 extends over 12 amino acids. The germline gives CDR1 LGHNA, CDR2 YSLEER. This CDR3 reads CASSRSSGELFF. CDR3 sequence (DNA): TGCGCCAGCAGCCGGAGCTCAGGGGAGCTGTTTTTT.

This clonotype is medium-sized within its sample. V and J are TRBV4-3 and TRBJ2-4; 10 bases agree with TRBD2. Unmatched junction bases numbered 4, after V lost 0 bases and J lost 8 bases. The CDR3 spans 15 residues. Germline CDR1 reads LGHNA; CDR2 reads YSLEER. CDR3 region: CASSQDPSGRDIQYF. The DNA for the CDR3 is TGCGCCAGCAGCCAAGACCCTAGCGGGAGAGACATTCAGTACTTC.

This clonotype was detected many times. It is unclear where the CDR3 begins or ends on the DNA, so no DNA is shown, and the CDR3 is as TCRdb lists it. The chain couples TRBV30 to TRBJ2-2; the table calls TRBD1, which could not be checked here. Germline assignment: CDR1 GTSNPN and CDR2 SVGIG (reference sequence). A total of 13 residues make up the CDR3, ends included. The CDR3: CACWTVTPGSCFF.

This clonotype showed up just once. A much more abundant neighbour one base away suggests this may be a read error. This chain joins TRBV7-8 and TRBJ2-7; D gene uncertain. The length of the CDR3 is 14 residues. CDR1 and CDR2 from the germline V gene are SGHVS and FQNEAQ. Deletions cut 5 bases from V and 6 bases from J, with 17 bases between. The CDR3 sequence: CASSPLVGTGEQYF. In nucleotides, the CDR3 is TGTGCCAGCAGCCCCCTGGTAGGTACGGGCGAGCAGTACTTC.

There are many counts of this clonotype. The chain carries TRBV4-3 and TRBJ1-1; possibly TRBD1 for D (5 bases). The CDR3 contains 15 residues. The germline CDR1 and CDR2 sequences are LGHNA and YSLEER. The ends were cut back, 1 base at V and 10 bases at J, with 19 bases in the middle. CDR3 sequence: CASSQALDVKGLAFF. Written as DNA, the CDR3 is TGCGCCAGCAGCCAAGCTTTGGATGTTAAGGGGTTAGCTTTCTTT.

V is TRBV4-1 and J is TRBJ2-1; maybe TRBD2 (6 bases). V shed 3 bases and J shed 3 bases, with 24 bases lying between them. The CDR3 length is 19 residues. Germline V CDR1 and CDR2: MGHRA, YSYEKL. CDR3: CASSQGGLGLGIHYNEQFF. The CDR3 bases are TGCGCCAGCAGCCAGGGGGGACTGGGACTCGGCATCCACTACAATGAGCAGTTCTTC.

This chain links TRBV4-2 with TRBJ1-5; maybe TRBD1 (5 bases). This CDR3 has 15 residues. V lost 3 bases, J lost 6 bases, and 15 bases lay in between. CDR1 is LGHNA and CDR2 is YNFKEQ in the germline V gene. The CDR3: CASSHGGGDGQPQHF. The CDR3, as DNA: TGTGCCAGCAGCCACGGGGGGGGGGATGGTCAGCCCCAGCATTTT.